The T cell receptor beta chain described here comes from a study of monozygotic twins with inflammatory bowel disease. From its re-call of the 5' RACE reads, TCRdb lists each CDR3 protein once, without DNA. This sample's table has 310,000 or so distinct CDR3 sequences. Findings and limits, study-wide: Repertoires of patients may have been made more variable by differing immunosuppressive treatments. Support for a single strong signal or clonotype associated with IBD was absent.

Germline loops: CDR1 MNHEY, CDR2 SMNVEV (reference sequence). The CDR3 extends over 11 amino acids. Blood samples measuring around 2.6 ml were taken per donor. With regard to this clonotype: Its antigen is not known.

The sequence came from a human donor with ulcerative colitis or Crohn's disease, or a healthy co-twin of an affected twin (not recorded which). This chain links TRBV27 with TRBJ2-7; with no DNA, the TCRdb D assignment of TRBD1 cannot be verified. Sequences were obtained from blood. The CDR3: CASSEGDEQYF.